This T cell receptor beta chain was obtained from a study of blood T cell repertoires in COVID-19 (dated by TCRdb to about 2020). At the level of the whole study: The collaborator samples originated in the United States, Italy and Spain and spanned the acute and convalescent phases of COVID-19. A de-identified subject ID, COVID-19 status, age in years and sex were almost always included in the sample metadata. The material from the prospective study consisted of cDNA or gDNA derived from T cells, B-cell-depleted T cells, or PBMCs. Deeply sampled blood TCRbeta repertoires from subjects exposed to, actively infected with, or recovered from COVID-19 were included in the dataset. Where HLA class I and class II types were available, the types were taken from metadata supplied by the sample provider, not from assay-based typing. Samples came from the ongoing ImmuneRACE study (first 160 participants) plus 1,254 subjects from 6 global collaborators. The repertoires were made available in a free public database intended to serve as a resource for research on the immune response to SARS-CoV-2.

Overall study outcomes, separate from this receptor: The amount of clinical and demographic metadata varied by source and participant and was provided uncurated.

With respect to this clone: Its antigen is unknown. Within one base of it there is no much larger clone, and no base qualities were kept.

Each collaborating institution followed its own protocols to collect whole blood in K2EDTA tubes. For TCRbeta analysis, collaborator samples were shipped as frozen whole blood, as isolated PBMCs, or as DNA extracted from either sample type. The CDR3, cysteine through phenylalanine, is 15 amino acids long. The entry retains the CDR3 DNA only, 45 bases that are in frame from base 1. Looking up the germline V gene yields CDR1 SGHTA and CDR2 FQGTGA. Clipping removes 5 bases from V and 6 bases from J, with 8 as the unmatched junction base count. TCRbeta CDR3 regions were amplified from genomic DNA by means of the immunoSEQ Assay, a bias-controlled multiplex PCR. Concerning the study's data processing: Nucleated cell counts per sample were estimated from amplification of reference gene primers within the assay. Sequence reads were collapsed and filtered to measure the absolute abundance of every unique TCRbeta CDR3 rearrangement. For each sample, productive Simpson clonality was calculated as the square root of Simpson's diversity index across productive rearrangements. TCRdb carries this immuneACCESS record with in-frame sequences only. Its versions omit some clonotypes, under half of them owing to an unresolved V gene in the studies checked, with the rest unexplained. The D gene and trimming were derived from the DNA, and the V and J assignments and clone size from that table. Within this sample are about 360,000 clones, with around four fifths of them counted one time only. In total, the top ten clones hold under 3% of the sample.

The sequence joins TRBV7-3 to TRBJ2-7, and 12 junction bases match TRBD1. The sequencing sample was made of peripheral blood. This TCR was sampled from a man aged 30-40 years with active or convalescent COVID-19. The CDR3 amino acid sequence is: CASSPRGTGGGEQYF. The DNA reads as follows: TGTGCCAGCAGCCCGAGGGGGACAGGGGGCGGCGAGCAGTACTTC. The reference TRBV7-3 and TRBJ2-7 proteins fill in what lies around the CDR3, so the full variable domain reads GAGVSQTPSNKVTEKGKYVELRCDPISGHTALYWYRQSLGQGPEFLIYFQGTGAADDSGLPNDRFFAVRPEGSVSTLKIQRTERGDSAVYLCASSPRGTGGGEQYFGPGTRLTVT.